Following are 13 T cell receptor beta chains from one sample sequenced in a study of T-cell memory formation after mild COVID-19. TCRdb reanalysed the 5' RACE reads using MiXCR and keeps one entry per CDR3 protein. The sample records hundreds of thousands of distinct CDR3 sequences, 20% being singletons. The source material was PBMCs or a T cell subset sorted from them (not recorded which). Receptor source: an adult woman who had mild COVID-19 (a few samples of this study predate the infection). Cell type and time point are not known.

This clonotype showed up just a few times. This chain connects TRBV29-1 to TRBJ2-1, with D uncertain. The CDR3 has 11 amino acids. V was clipped by 0 bases and J by 9 bases, with 6 bases between them. CDR1 and CDR2 from the germline V gene are SQVTM and ANQGSEA. Here the CDR3 reads CSVEDLGEQFF. CDR3 DNA sequence: TGCAGCGTTGAAGATCTCGGTGAGCAGTTCTTC.

The rearrangement joins TRBV29-1 to TRBJ1-1, with D possibly being TRBD1 (6 bases). This CDR3 region has 15 residues. Trimming stripped 2 bases from V and 0 bases from J, with 13 bases between. Germline assignment: CDR1 SQVTM and CDR2 ANQGSEA. The CDR3 nucleotides read TGCAGCGTTGAATACAGGGAGCGTTTGAACACTGAAGCTTTCTTT. Translating gives CSVEYRERLNTEAFF.

This clonotype has at least ten counts. The chain links TRBV7-8 to TRBJ1-2, with D hard to call. The CDR3 sequence is 15 residues long. CDR1 and CDR2 from the germline V gene are SGHVS and FQNEAQ. V was pared by 5 bases and J by 7 bases, with 20 bases between. The CDR3 loop is CASSPGPRNFGGYTF. The CDR3 nucleotides read TGTGCCAGCAGCCCAGGCCCCCGGAATTTTGGTGGCTACACCTTC.

This clonotype was detected only a few times. The rearrangement joins TRBV6-6 to TRBJ1-2; 10 bases are a match to TRBD1. The CDR3 is 17 residues long. V trimming: 3 bases; J trimming: 3 bases; junction bases outside the gene matches: 10. CDR1 MNHNY and CDR2 SVGAGI come from the germline V gene (reference sequence). CDR3 DNA: TGTGCCAGCAGTTATCAGGGACAGGGGCGCGGATACTATGGCTACACCTTC. Its protein product is CASSYQGQGRGYYGYTF.

This clonotype was counted between two and nine times. This chain links TRBV30 with TRBJ2-2; D perhaps matches TRBD1 (5 bases). V lost 3 bases, J lost 6 bases, and 11 bases lay in between. Germline V gene lookup returns CDR1 GTSNPN and CDR2 SVGIG (reference sequence). CDR3 length equals 13 residues. The CDR3 is CAWRSQGSGELFF. In DNA, the CDR3 is TGTGCCTGGAGGAGTCAGGGATCCGGGGAGCTGTTTTTT.

This clonotype was counted ten times or more. V and J are TRBV20-1 and TRBJ2-1; 9 nucleotides match TRBD1. This CDR3 is built from 11 residues. From germline, CDR1 is DFQATT and CDR2 SNEGSKA (reference sequence). V dropped 6 bases and J dropped 10; count of bases not matched to a gene: 4. The CDR3 protein is CSATGGREQFF. The CDR3, as DNA: TGCAGTGCAACAGGGGGCAGGGAGCAGTTCTTC.

This clonotype showed up just a few times. CDR3 bases: TGTGCCAGCAGCTTGAGGATCAATGAGCAGTTCTTC. Amino acid sequence: CASSLRINEQFF. V and J are TRBV5-6 and TRBJ2-1; no firm D call. This CDR3 contains 12 residues. Trimming removed 1 base from V and 6 bases from J, with 5 bases in between. Germline CDR1 reads SGHDT; CDR2 reads YYEEEE.

Notes on this clonotype: The junction shows a germline mismatch at one end, possibly a read error. The chain combines TRBV3-1 with TRBJ1-1, with D possibly matching TRBD1 (6 bases). The CDR3 has 12 residues. Germline V gene data show CDR1 as LGHDT and CDR2 as YNNKEL (reference sequence). In DNA, the CDR3 is TGTGCCAGCAGCCAGGGAACAGGGATGGTCGTCTTT. Translating gives CASSQGTGMVVF. Using reference TRBV3-1 and TRBJ1-1 for the parts outside the CDR3, the full variable domain is DTAVSQTPKYLVTQMGNDKSIKCEQNLGHDTMYWYKQDSKKFLKIMFSYNNKELIINETVPNRFSPKSPDKAHLNLHINSLELGDSAVYFCASSQGTGMVVFGQGTRLTVV.

The rearrangement joins TRBV2 to TRBJ1-1, with TRBD1 as a possible D gene (5 bases). This CDR3 region has 14 residues. V was clipped by 7 bases and J by 4 bases, with 16 bases between them. CDR1 is SNHLY and CDR2 is FYNNEI in the germline V gene. Written as DNA, the CDR3 is TGTGCCAGCACCGAAGGGACCTTTCCCACTGAAGCTTTCTTT. This translates into CASTEGTFPTEAFF.

This chain connects TRBV25-1 to TRBJ1-1, with 8 bases matching TRBD1. This CDR3 comprises 16 residues. J gave up 4 bases and V 1 base, and 8 bases lay outside the gene matches. Germline CDR1 MGHDK, CDR2 SYGVNS. CDR3 sequence reads: CASSESWTGSVTEAFF. DNA of the CDR3: TGTGCCAGCAGTGAATCCTGGACAGGGTCGGTCACTGAAGCTTTCTTT.

The chain has TRBV6-6 and TRBJ2-1, with 9 bases identical to TRBD2. This CDR3 region has 16 residues. Unmatched junction bases numbered 8, after V lost 0 bases and J lost 8 bases. Germline values: CDR1 MNHNY, CDR2 SVGAGI (reference sequence). The CDR3 nucleotides read TGTGCCAGCAGTTACTCGATCAGCGGGAGGTCGCATGAGCAGTTCTTC. Encoded protein: CASSYSISGRSHEQFF.

This chain uses TRBV3-1 with TRBJ2-2, with D unclear. This CDR3 region has 15 residues. Germline CDR1 reads LGHDT; CDR2 reads YNNKEL (reference sequence). V lost 1 base and J 0 bases, leaving 6 bases between the germline ends. The CDR3 reads CASSQVGANTGELFF. The CDR3 DNA is TGTGCCAGCAGCCAAGTTGGGGCGAACACCGGGGAGCTGTTTTTT. Together with reference TRBV3-1 and TRBJ2-2, the CDR3 gives the full variable domain: DTAVSQTPKYLVTQMGNDKSIKCEQNLGHDTMYWYKQDSKKFLKIMFSYNNKELIINETVPNRFSPKSPDKAHLNLHINSLELGDSAVYFCASSQVGANTGELFFGEGSRLTVL.

The V call is TRBV12-3 or TRBV12-4, the J call TRBJ1-1; D not resolved. The CDR3 sequence is 13 residues long. V lost 3 bases, J lost 3 bases, and 8 bases lay in between. CDR3 DNA: TGTGCCAGCAGTTTCGGGGAGGACACTGAAGCTTTCTTT. This encodes CASSFGEDTEAFF.